This T cell receptor beta chain appears in the sequencing data of a study of cytomegalovirus exposure and HLA in healthy donors. The study's findings and limits: The listing of roughly 160 TCR beta chains classed them as cytomegalovirus-associated.

Only one count was recorded for this clone. Its cognate antigen is unknown. With 60 Vbeta and 13 Jbeta primers, the PCR was carried out. Clones were sequenced by immunoSEQ multiplex PCR, and TCRdb holds only the in-frame ones, with some missing. The sample records approximately 210,000 clones, around 79% being singletons. The length of the CDR3 is 16 residues. The V gene end was trimmed by 4 bases and the J gene end by 4 bases; junction bases not matched to a gene: 10. Looked up from germline, CDR1 is LGHNA and CDR2 is YSLEER. Sequencing input: PBMCs. This clonotype was sampled from a male donor in good health and CMV-seronegative. The chain links TRBV4-3 to TRBJ2-3; 8 nucleotides agree with TRBD2. The CDR3: CASSREAGASSDTQYF. In nucleotides, the CDR3 is TGCGCCAGCAGCCGGGAAGCGGGAGCTTCTTCAGATACGCAGTATTTT.